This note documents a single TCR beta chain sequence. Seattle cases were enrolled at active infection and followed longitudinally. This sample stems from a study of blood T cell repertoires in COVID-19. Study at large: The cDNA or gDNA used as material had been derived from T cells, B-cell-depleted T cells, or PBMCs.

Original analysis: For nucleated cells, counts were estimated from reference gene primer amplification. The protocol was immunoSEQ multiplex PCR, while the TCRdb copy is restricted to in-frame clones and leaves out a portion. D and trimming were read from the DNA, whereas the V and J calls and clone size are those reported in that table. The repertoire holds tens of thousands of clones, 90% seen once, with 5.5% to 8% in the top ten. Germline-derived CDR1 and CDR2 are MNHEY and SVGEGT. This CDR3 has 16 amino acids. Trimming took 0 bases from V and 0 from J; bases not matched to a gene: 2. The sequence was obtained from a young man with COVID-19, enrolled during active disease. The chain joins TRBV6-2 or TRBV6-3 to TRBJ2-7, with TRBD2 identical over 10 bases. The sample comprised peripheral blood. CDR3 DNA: TGTGCCAGCAGTTACTCGCCTAGCGGGAGCTCCTACGAGCAGTACTTC. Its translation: CASSYSPSGSSYEQYF.